One and the same sample provided the 7 T cell receptor beta chains below, sequenced in a study of OX40 agonist ivuxolimab in advanced cancers. Produced via immunoSEQ multiplex PCR; TCRdb's table is partial and in-frame only. The sample includes roughly 59,000 clones, 70% to 90% of them seen just once. Sequenced material: CD4+ or CD8+ T cells sorted from blood, taken in a trial of the OX40 agonist ivuxolimab. These receptors were obtained from an adult with an advanced solid tumor such as melanoma, head and neck, liver or kidney cancer.

The J gene is TRBJ2-1, the V gene TRBV9; 8 bases are shared with TRBD2. The CDR3 has 16 residues. The V gene end was trimmed by 2 bases and the J gene end by 1 base; junction bases not matched to a gene: 5. CDR1 and CDR2 (germline): SGDLS, YYNGEE. The CDR3 protein is CASSVISGMSYNEQFF. The CDR3 DNA is TGTGCCAGCAGCGTGATTAGCGGGATGTCCTACAATGAGCAGTTCTTC.

The chain combines TRBV5-1 with TRBJ2-3, with D perhaps being TRBD1 or TRBD2 (6 bases each). Per the germline V gene, CDR1 is SGHRS and CDR2 is YFSETQ. The germline V and J ends were trimmed by 1 base and 1 base, with 10 bases remaining between them. This CDR3 comprises 15 residues. For the CDR3, the DNA is TGCGCCAGCAGCTTGCGGGGGCGCGGCACAGATACGCAGTATTTT. Translation gives CASSLRGRGTDTQYF.

J is TRBJ1-1 and V is TRBV27; the match to TRBD1 covers 7 bases. The V and J ends lost 6 bases and 1 base, in that order; junction bases with no gene match: 5. The CDR3 length is 14 residues. From germline, CDR1 is MNHEY and CDR2 SMNVEV (reference sequence). DNA for the CDR3: TGTGCCAGCAGACCAGGACAGGAGAACACTGAAGCTTTCTTT. This encodes CASRPGQENTEAFF.

This chain uses TRBV19 with TRBJ1-1; D may be TRBD1 (5 bases). The CDR3 runs 13 residues. The germline gives CDR1 LNHDA, CDR2 SQIVND (reference sequence). V was trimmed by 2 bases and J by 11 bases, leaving 15 bases between them. The CDR3 is CASSITERGNAFF. In DNA, the CDR3 is TGTGCCAGTAGTATAACGGAGAGGGGTAATGCTTTCTTT. Variable domain in full (rest from reference TRBV19 and TRBJ1-1): DGGITQSPKYLFRKEGQNVTLSCEQNLNHDAMYWYRQDPGQGLRLIYYSQIVNDFQKGDIAEGYSVSREKKESFPLTVTSAQKNPTAFYLCASSITERGNAFFGQGTRLTVV.

This clone was seen a single time. The chain links TRBV10-1 to TRBJ1-1, with a weak D call TRBD1 (5 bases). The germline V and J ends were trimmed by 2 bases and 4 bases, with 11 bases remaining between them. CDR1 and CDR2 (germline): WNHNN, SYGVQD (reference sequence). The length of the CDR3 is 14 residues. CDR3 region: CASSETQGSTEAFF. The CDR3 region has the DNA TGCGCCAGCAGTGAGACTCAGGGTAGCACTGAAGCTTTCTTT.

The chain carries TRBV25-1 and TRBJ2-7; 7 positions match TRBD1. Germline-derived CDR1 and CDR2 are MGHDK and SYGVNS. V shed 3 bases and J 7 bases; nucleotides not matched to a gene: 12. The CDR3 has 15 amino acids. The CDR3 DNA sequence: TGTGCCAGCAGTGACCCGCACAGGGGTTTGGAGGAGCAGTACTTC. Its translation: CASSDPHRGLEEQYF.

V is TRBV5-4 and J is TRBJ1-1; the D gene is possibly TRBD1 (6 bases). The CDR3 consists of 14 residues. Germline V CDR1 and CDR2: SGHNT, YYREEE (reference sequence). V lost 2 bases and J 6 bases, leaving 14 bases between the germline ends. The CDR3 bases are TGTGCCAGCAGCTTTGACAGGATATTATCTGAAGCTTTCTTT. It specifies CASSFDRILSEAFF. Supplemented by reference TRBV5-4 and TRBJ1-1, the full variable domain reads ETGVTQSPTHLIKTRGQQVTLRCSSQSGHNTVSWYQQALGQGPQFIFQYYREEENGRGNFPPRFSGLQFPNYSSELNVNALELDDSALYLCASSFDRILSEAFFGQGTRLTVV.